This T cell receptor (beta chain) was retrieved from a study of response to subunit inactivated influenza vaccine. Regarding the study as a whole: The authors suggested that few new T cells are recruited per seasonal influenza vaccination.

The CDR3 covers 15 residues. Deletions cut 0 bases from V and 6 bases from J, with 14 bases between. Looked up from germline, CDR1 is SGHRS and CDR2 is YFSETQ. This clonotype was recorded a few times. Its antigen is unknown. TCRdb re-called the RT-PCR reads with MiXCR, one entry per CDR3 protein. The sample lists about 500,000 distinct CDR3 sequences; approximately 15% were seen once. The origin of this receptor is a man aged 45-69 years who received an inactivated influenza vaccine. The sequenced sample was CD4+ T cells sorted from PBMCs, obtained about 24 months after vaccination. The chain uses TRBV5-1 and TRBJ2-3; D gene ambiguous. CDR3 in DNA: TGCGCCAGCAGCTTGGTTGAACGAGTTAGGGATACGCAGTATTTT. It yields the protein CASSLVERVRDTQYF.